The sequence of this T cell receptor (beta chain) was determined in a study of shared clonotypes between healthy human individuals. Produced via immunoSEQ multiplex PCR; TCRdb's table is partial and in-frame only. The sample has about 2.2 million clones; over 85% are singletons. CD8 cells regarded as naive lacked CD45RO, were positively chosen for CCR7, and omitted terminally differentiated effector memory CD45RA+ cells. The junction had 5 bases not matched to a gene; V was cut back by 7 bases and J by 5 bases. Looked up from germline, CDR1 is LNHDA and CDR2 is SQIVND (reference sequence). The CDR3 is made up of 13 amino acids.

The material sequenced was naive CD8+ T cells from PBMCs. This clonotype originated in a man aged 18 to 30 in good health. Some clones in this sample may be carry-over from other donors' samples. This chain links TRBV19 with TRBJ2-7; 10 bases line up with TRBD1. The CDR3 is CASIAGTGDEQYF. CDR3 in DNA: TGTGCCAGTATCGCCGGGACAGGGGACGAGCAGTACTTC. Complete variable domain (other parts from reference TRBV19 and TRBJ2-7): DGGITQSPKYLFRKEGQNVTLSCEQNLNHDAMYWYRQDPGQGLRLIYYSQIVNDFQKGDIAEGYSVSREKKESFPLTVTSAQKNPTAFYLCASIAGTGDEQYFGPGTRLTVT.